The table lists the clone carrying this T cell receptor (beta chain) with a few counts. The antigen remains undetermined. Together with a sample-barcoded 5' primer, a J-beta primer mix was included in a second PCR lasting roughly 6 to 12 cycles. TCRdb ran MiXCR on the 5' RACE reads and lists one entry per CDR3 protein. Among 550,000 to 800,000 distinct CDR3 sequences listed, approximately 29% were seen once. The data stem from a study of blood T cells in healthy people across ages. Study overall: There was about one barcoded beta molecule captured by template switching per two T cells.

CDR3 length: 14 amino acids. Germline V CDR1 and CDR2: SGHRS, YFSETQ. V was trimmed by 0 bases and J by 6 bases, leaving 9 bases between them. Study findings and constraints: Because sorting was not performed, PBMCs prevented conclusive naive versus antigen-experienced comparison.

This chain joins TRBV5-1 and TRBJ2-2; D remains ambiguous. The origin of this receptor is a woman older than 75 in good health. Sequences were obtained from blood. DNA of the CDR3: TGCGCCAGCAGCTTGGCCAGTGGTTCCGGGGAGCTGTTTTTT. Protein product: CASSLASGSGELFF.